Following are 31 T cell receptor beta chains from one sample sequenced in a study of blood T cells in healthy people across ages. With a J-beta primer mix and a sample-barcoded 5' primer, a second PCR ran about 7 to 12 cycles. One entry per CDR3 protein results from TCRdb running MiXCR on the 5' RACE reads. The sample lists around 1,700,000 distinct CDR3 sequences; approximately 30% were seen once. Sequenced sample: blood. The receptors were gathered from a woman in her twenties or thirties in good health.

V gene TRBV3-1 combines with J gene TRBJ2-1; the match to TRBD2 covers 11 bases. Germline V CDR1 and CDR2: LGHDT, YNNKEL (reference sequence). V gave up 3 bases and J gave up 2 bases; unmatched junction bases: 6. The CDR3 runs 17 residues. CDR3 protein: CASSQGTSGRAYNEQFF. The CDR3 nucleotides read TGTGCCAGCAGCCAGGGGACTAGCGGTAGAGCCTACAATGAGCAGTTCTTC.

The chain links TRBV5-5 to TRBJ1-1; D perhaps matches TRBD1 (6 bases). Trimming took 0 bases from V and 12 from J, leaving 9 bases between them. The CDR3 is 11 residues long. Per germline, CDR1 SGHKS and CDR2 YYEKEE (reference sequence). The CDR3 sequence is CASSLEGESFF. The CDR3 nucleotides are TGTGCCAGCAGCTTGGAGGGGGAGTCTTTCTTT.

There are a few counts of this clonotype. In DNA form, the CDR3 reads TGTGCCAGCACCGCGGGAGGTGTTTACAATGAGCAGTTCTTC. Encoded protein: CASTAGGVYNEQFF. This sequence joins TRBV2 and TRBJ2-1; TRBD2 aligns across 8 bases. Germline V gene data show CDR1 as SNHLY and CDR2 as FYNNEI. The CDR3 spans 14 residues. J lost 4 bases, V lost 7 bases, and 6 bases had no gene match.

This clonotype appeared many times. The chain employs TRBV12-3 or TRBV12-4 and TRBJ1-2; 7 bases match TRBD1. The CDR3 runs 12 residues. Trimming took 6 bases from V and 3 from J; bases not matched to a gene: 1. The CDR3 protein is CASRGQYYGYTF. The CDR3 bases are TGTGCCAGCAGGGGACAGTACTATGGCTACACCTTC.

Concerning this clonotype itself: A much larger clonotype is one base distant, so this may be a read error. The chain has TRBV12-3 or TRBV12-4 and TRBJ2-1, with 8 bases that match TRBD2. The CDR3 has 15 residues. CDR3 residues: CANSHRGLEKHEQFF. The CDR3 DNA sequence: TGTGCCAACAGTCACCGGGGACTAGAAAAACATGAGCAGTTCTTC.

The table lists this clonotype with a few counts. The chain is built from TRBV20-1 and TRBJ2-4, with TRBD1 as a possible D gene (6 bases). V lost 6 bases and J lost 8, with 23 bases in between. The CDR3 covers 15 residues. CDR1 DFQATT and CDR2 SNEGSKA come from the germline V gene (reference sequence). This CDR3 is CSAPQTGRRGDIQYF. The CDR3, as DNA: TGCAGTGCCCCACAGACAGGACGCAGAGGGGACATTCAGTACTTC.

The V call is TRBV3-1, the J call TRBJ2-7, with a possible D match to TRBD2 (5 bases). Germline values: CDR1 LGHDT, CDR2 YNNKEL (reference sequence). V lost 10 bases and J lost 6, with 13 bases in between. This CDR3 spans 11 amino acids. CDR3 DNA sequence: TGTGCCAACAGTCGGGGTTCCGAGCAGTACTTC. It codes for CANSRGSEQYF.

The gene calls are TRBV20-1 and TRBJ2-7; 10 nucleotides match TRBD1. V shed 6 bases and J 3 bases; nucleotides not matched to a gene: 8. The V gene's germline CDR1 is DFQATT and CDR2 SNEGSKA (reference sequence). This CDR3 is 14 amino acids long. CDR3 residues: CSATTGGDLYEQYF. The CDR3 coding sequence is TGCAGTGCGACGACAGGGGGCGATCTCTACGAGCAGTACTTC.

About this clonotype: This may be a read error, as it is one base from a much larger clone. The rearrangement uses TRBV6-5 and TRBJ2-4; D might be TRBD1 or TRBD2, each matching 5 bases. Trimming took off 2 bases at V and 13 bases at J, with 24 bases between the two ends. The CDR3 sequence is 16 residues long. Germline V lookup: CDR1 MNHEY, CDR2 SVGAGI. The CDR3 bases are TGTGCCAGCAGTTACGATCACGGGACCGTGGGGAATGAGCAGTACTTC. Translation gives CASSYDHGTVGNEQYF.

The rearrangement uses TRBV7-2 and TRBJ2-3; tentative D call: TRBD2 (6 bases). V was trimmed by 1 base and J by 3 bases, leaving 14 bases between them. Germline loops: CDR1 SGHTA, CDR2 FQGNSA. The CDR3 extends over 16 amino acids. The CDR3 DNA is TGTGCCAGCAGCTTAGTAACGGGAGTGGGAACAGATACGCAGTATTTT. It is translated as CASSLVTGVGTDTQYF.

This clonotype was recorded many times. V and J are TRBV7-8 and TRBJ2-7; D may match TRBD1 or TRBD2 (5 bases each). The V gene lost 4 bases and the J gene lost 1 base, with 11 bases spanning the gap. CDR3 size: 14 residues. Germline values: CDR1 SGHVS, CDR2 FQNEAQ. The CDR3 loop is CASSSGRPSYEQYF. The CDR3, as DNA: TGTGCCAGCAGCTCGGGACGGCCGTCCTACGAGCAGTACTTC.

This clonotype came up once. The chain couples TRBV6-2 or TRBV6-3 to TRBJ2-7; D unclear. CDR1 and CDR2 from the germline V gene are MNHEY and SVGEGT. The ends were cut back, 5 bases at V and 4 bases at J, with 12 bases in the middle. This CDR3 is built from 13 residues. CDR3 sequence (DNA): TGTGCCAGCAGTCTGTACGGTAGATACGAGCAGTACTTC. It encodes CASSLYGRYEQYF.

This rearrangement joins TRBV6-2 or TRBV6-3 to TRBJ2-1, with a tentative D call TRBD2 (5 bases). Trimming took 4 bases from V and 10 from J, leaving 23 bases between them. The germline V gene has CDR1 MNHEY and CDR2 SVGEGT. CDR3 length: 16 amino acids. The CDR3 loop is CASSLLRARARGEQFF. The CDR3, as DNA: TGTGCCAGCAGTTTGTTGAGGGCGCGGGCCCGAGGGGAGCAGTTCTTC.

To note about this clonotype: Since a much larger clone is just one base distant, this may be a read error. V gene TRBV15 combines with J gene TRBJ2-4; 7 positions agree with TRBD1. The CDR3 is 16 amino acids. The junction had 19 bases not matched to a gene; V was cut back by 5 bases and J by 12 bases. Per germline, CDR1 LNHNV and CDR2 YYDKDF (reference sequence). Here the CDR3 DNA reads TGTGCCACCAGCGCCTCAGACCTGGACAGGACATACACTCAGTACTTC. Translating it yields CATSASDLDRTYTQYF.

In its sample, this clonotype was seen once. This may stem from a read error, because a much larger clone lies one nucleotide away. This chain joins TRBV10-3 and TRBJ2-7; D is perhaps TRBD2 (6 bases). Trimming removed 6 bases at V and 6 bases at J, with 21 bases between. Germline CDR1 is ENHRY and CDR2 is SYGVKD. CDR3 size: 15 residues. CDR3 coding DNA: TGTGCCATCAGGAACAATGGCGGGATCAAACTCGAGCAGTACTTC. It encodes CAIRNNGGIKLEQYF.

The CDR3 sequence: CASSLDPSGAGRGEQFF. CDR3 nucleotides: TGTGCCAGCAGCTTAGACCCTTCTGGGGCAGGCCGGGGAGAGCAGTTCTTC. V gene TRBV7-2 combines with J gene TRBJ2-1; D possibly uses TRBD1 or TRBD2 (5 bases each). Per the germline V gene, CDR1 is SGHTA and CDR2 is FQGNSA. V was cut by 1 base and J by 10 bases, with 23 bases left in between. The CDR3 has 17 amino acids.

The gene calls are TRBV5-1 and TRBJ1-1; 9 nucleotides line up with TRBD1. Germline CDR1 reads SGHRS; CDR2 reads YFSETQ. J lost 3 bases, V lost 5 bases, and 5 bases had no gene match. This CDR3 comprises 14 residues. The CDR3 DNA reads TGCGCCAGCAGGCGGGACAGGGAGGACACTGAAGCTTTCTTT. Translating gives CASRRDREDTEAFF.

The chain links TRBV21-1 to TRBJ2-4; the table's D call TRBD1 went unverified against the DNA. The closer fit of TRBJ2-7 to the DNA end suggests the J call may be wrong. TRBV21-1 is a listed pseudogene. The CDR3 contains 10 residues. The CDR3 protein is CAGGSHEQYF. Here the CDR3 DNA reads TGTGCCGGCGGGTCCCACGAGCAGTACTTC.

V and J are TRBV2 and TRBJ1-1; no reliable D call. The CDR3 runs to 13 residues. The ends were cut back, 8 bases at V and 4 bases at J, with 14 bases in the middle. The germline gives CDR1 SNHLY, CDR2 FYNNEI. CDR3 protein: CASGRERATEAFF. The CDR3 nucleotides are TGTGCCAGCGGTAGGGAGAGGGCCACTGAAGCTTTCTTT.

This clonotype was seen only a few times. The chain has TRBV6-6 and TRBJ1-6, with TRBD1 as a possible D gene (6 bases). Trimming shortened V by 5 bases and J by 15 bases, and 14 bases separated the two germline ends. Per germline, CDR1 MNHNY and CDR2 SVGAGI (reference sequence). This CDR3 is built from 12 residues. CDR3 nucleotides: TGTGCCAGCAGTACTTGGGACAATCTCCTCCACTTT. Translating gives CASSTWDNLLHF.

V and J are TRBV10-3 and TRBJ2-5, with TRBD2 matching over 8 bases. J gave up 2 bases and V 10 bases, and 12 bases lay outside the gene matches. CDR3 length equals 15 residues. The germline gives CDR1 ENHRY, CDR2 SYGVKD. The CDR3 sequence is CATDPGASGQETQYF. The CDR3 coding sequence is TGTGCCACGGACCCCGGGGCTAGCGGGCAAGAGACCCAGTACTTC.

This rearrangement joins TRBV15 to TRBJ2-3, with D possibly being TRBD1 or TRBD2 (6 bases each). Germline-derived CDR1 and CDR2 are LNHNV and YYDKDF (reference sequence). This CDR3 is built from 13 residues. Trimming removed 6 bases at V and 5 bases at J, with 12 bases between. The chain's CDR3 is CATRSRGQDTQYF. CDR3 DNA: TGTGCCACCAGAAGCCGGGGGCAAGATACGCAGTATTTT.

Concerning this clonotype: A much larger clonotype is one base distant, so this may be a read error. The chain combines TRBV6-5 with TRBJ2-1, with D perhaps TRBD1 (6 bases). Trimming took off 7 bases at V and 13 bases at J, with 23 bases between the two ends. The CDR3 covers 14 residues. The germline V gene has CDR1 MNHEY and CDR2 SVGAGI. The DNA of the CDR3 is TGTGCCAGCATGGGGGCCGTGACCCAAGAGACCCAGTTCTTC. Its protein is CASMGAVTQETQFF.

This rearrangement joins TRBV10-1 to TRBJ2-2; possible D gene TRBD2, 6 bases. The length of the CDR3 is 15 residues. Germline V gene sequence: CDR1 WNHNN, CDR2 SYGVQD (reference sequence). Trimming left V 9 bases short and J 1 base short, with 15 bases between. In nucleotides, the CDR3 is TGCGCCAGTGGACCGGGACTTCTGAACACCGGGGAGCTGTTTTTT. Translation: CASGPGLLNTGELFF.

Note on this clonotype: Germline is not matched at one junction end, which may reflect a read error. The chain is built from TRBV28 and TRBJ2-4, with D uncertain. The CDR3 consists of 12 residues. CDR1 and CDR2 (germline): MDHEN, SYDVKM. Here the CDR3 reads CASSLTKNIQDF. In nucleotides, the CDR3 is TGTGCCAGCAGTTTGACCAAAAACATTCAGGACTTC.

The chain uses TRBV19 and TRBJ1-2; no firm D call. V was trimmed by 4 bases and J by 2 bases, leaving 14 bases between them. Germline-derived CDR1 and CDR2 are LNHDA and SQIVND (reference sequence). The CDR3 is 15 amino acids. In DNA form, the CDR3 reads TGTGCCAGTAGTAACCCTTCGGGCCAGAACTATGGCTACACCTTC. It yields the protein CASSNPSGQNYGYTF.

This clonotype was recorded at least ten times. The chain employs TRBV29-1 and TRBJ2-1; 7 bases agree with TRBD2. The J segment lost 10 bases and the V segment lost 4 bases, leaving 7 bases of the junction unmatched. Germline CDR1 is SQVTM and CDR2 is ANQGSEA. The CDR3 runs to 12 residues. Here the CDR3 reads CSVGAAGGEQFF. As DNA, the CDR3 is TGCAGCGTTGGCGCGGCCGGGGGGGAGCAGTTCTTC.

CDR3 sequence reads: CASRLHPGNQPQHF. CDR3 in DNA: TGTGCCAGCAGACTTCATCCAGGAAATCAGCCCCAGCATTTT. The chain uses TRBV6-2 or TRBV6-3 and TRBJ1-5, with no clear D. The CDR3 is 14 amino acids. The germline CDR1 and CDR2 sequences are MNHEY and SVGEGT. Deletions cut 6 bases from V and 4 bases from J, with 13 bases between.

This clonotype was detected a few times. The V call is TRBV10-3, the J call TRBJ2-5, with D possibly matching TRBD1 (5 bases). With 6 bases removed from V and 5 bases from J, the gap between germline ends came to 16 bases. This CDR3 has 14 residues. Germline V gives CDR1 ENHRY, CDR2 SYGVKD. CDR3 DNA sequence: TGTGCCATCAGGACCGTTTCAGGGTCTGAGACCCAGTACTTC. Protein product: CAIRTVSGSETQYF.

For this clonotype: A junction boundary mismatches the germline segment, possibly from a read error. The chain joins TRBV28 to TRBJ2-5, with D unclear. The V gene's germline CDR1 is MDHEN and CDR2 SYDVKM. The CDR3 extends over 12 amino acids. The CDR3 DNA reads TGTGTCAGCAGCTTCGCGGATGGGGCCCAGTACTTC. Translation gives CVSSFADGAQYF. Combining the CDR3 with reference TRBV28 and TRBJ2-5 gives the whole variable domain DVKVTQSSRYLVKRTGEKVFLECVQDMDHENMFWYRQDPGLGLRLIYFSYDVKMKEKGDIPEGYSVSREKKERFSLILESASTNQTSMYLCVSSFADGAQYFGPGTRLLVL.

Regarding this clonotype: One junction end disagrees with the germline gene, perhaps due to a read error. This chain joins TRBV6-6 and TRBJ2-4, with D possibly being TRBD2 (5 bases). The J call may be mistaken, given a closer DNA end match to TRBJ2-7. Germline assignment: CDR1 MNHNY and CDR2 SVGAGI (reference sequence). The CDR3 extends over 15 amino acids. In nucleotides, the CDR3 is TGTGTCAGCAGTTACTCCGGACTCCCCGCCTACGAGCAGTACTTC. It yields the protein CVSSYSGLPAYEQYF.